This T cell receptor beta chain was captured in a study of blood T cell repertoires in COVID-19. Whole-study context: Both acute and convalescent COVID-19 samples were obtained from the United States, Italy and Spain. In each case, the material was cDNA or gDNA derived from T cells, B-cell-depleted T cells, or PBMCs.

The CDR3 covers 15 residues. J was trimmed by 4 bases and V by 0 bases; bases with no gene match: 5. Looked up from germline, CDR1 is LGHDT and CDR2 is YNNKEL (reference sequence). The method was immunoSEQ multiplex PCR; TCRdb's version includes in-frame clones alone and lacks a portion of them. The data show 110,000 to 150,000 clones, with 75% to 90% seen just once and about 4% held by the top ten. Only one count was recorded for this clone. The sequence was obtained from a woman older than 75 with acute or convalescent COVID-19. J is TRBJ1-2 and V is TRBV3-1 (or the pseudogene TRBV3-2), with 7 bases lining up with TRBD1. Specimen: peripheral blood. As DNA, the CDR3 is TGTGCCAGCAGCCAAGATCAGGGGGGATTCTATGGCTACACCTTC. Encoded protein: CASSQDQGGFYGYTF.